This TCR beta chain was observed in a study of shared clonotypes between healthy human individuals. Study-wide results and limits: Relative to clonotypes present in all four donors, those not shared had lower generation probabilities.

Profiling relied on immunoSEQ multiplex PCR, and the TCRdb table lists in-frame clones only, not all of them. The sample records about 2.4 million clones, 80% to 95% being singletons. As to this clone: Its specificity is unknown.

The sequence derives from a man aged 18 to 30 in good health. Some clones in this sample may be carry-over from other donors' samples. The sequenced material came from naive CD4+ T cells from PBMCs. Subset reported: CD45RA+ positively selected.

Here the CDR3 DNA reads TGTGCCAGCAGCCATGTGCCGGGACAGGGGGCGGGATGGATTGAGCAGTTCTTC. It codes for CASSHVPGQGAGWIEQFF. This chain joins TRBV21-1 and TRBJ2-1; TRBD1 is taken as the D call from the table, unchecked against the DNA. TRBV21-1 is a documented pseudogene. This CDR3 is built from 18 residues.